Listed below are T cell receptor beta chains from one sample, sequenced in a study of T cells in Graves' hyperthyroidism and ophthalmopathy. A single record per CDR3 protein comes from TCRdb applying MiXCR to the multiplex PCR reads. The table shows fewer than 450,000 distinct CDR3 sequences, with 15% to 20% occurring only once. The source material was blood. These receptors were collected from a woman aged 25 to 39 with Graves' hyperthyroidism that later progressed to Graves' ophthalmopathy. CDR3s leave out the opening cysteine and the closing phenylalanine or tryptophan. For some rows the clone size is stated as once, few or many, or as a class when expanded; others skip it.

size: many; V: TRBV10-3; CDR3: AISEPGTSGPSYNEQF
size: .; V: TRBV20-1; CDR3: SARDVSVGQGSPLH
size: .; V: TRBV7-8; CDR3: ASSRLAGSYEQY
size: .; V: TRBV7-8; CDR3: ASSGVTPAGAGELF
size: .; V: TRBV12-3/TRBV12-4; CDR3: ASSFYTSSYNEQF
size: many; V: TRBV7-9; CDR3: ASSLAETSPNTGELF
size: many; V: TRBV12-3/TRBV12-4; CDR3: ASSESNRELVEQY
size: .; V: TRBV10-3; CDR3: ASSARRGAEAF
size: .; V: TRBV13; CDR3: ASSSSAGGRETQY
size: many; V: TRBV28; CDR3: ASSFSDRKETQY
size: .; V: TRBV3-1; CDR3: ASSQDGGDINQPQH
size: many; V: TRBV27; CDR3: ASSSFEGADTQY
size: .; V: TRBV2; CDR3: ASRARLIRRGYEQY
size: .; V: TRBV20-1; CDR3: SARDPATEQF
size: .; V: TRBV28; CDR3: ASSLGGRPLELF
size: few; V: TRBV19; CDR3: ASRVMDSSTDTQY
size: few; V: TRBV11-2; CDR3: ASSREITGNYYEQY
size: few; V: TRBV29-1; CDR3: SGTGLAGESEQF
size: .; V: TRBV11-2; CDR3: ASSLVSGQGSSGANVLT
size: .; V: TRBV12-3/TRBV12-4; CDR3: ANSLRTSGSSEQF
size: many; V: TRBV7-9; CDR3: ASSLITSGSYEQF
size: few; V: TRBV27; CDR3: ASSPTGIAYEQY
size: many; V: TRBV3-1; CDR3: ASSPRTGGLDTQY
size: many; V: TRBV7-9; CDR3: ASSSHTGQGISYGYT
size: .; V: TRBV7-8; CDR3: ASSSLSGEKYTIY
size: many; V: TRBV30; CDR3: ASTGTDRNTEAF
size: many; V: TRBV27; CDR3: ASSGASTDTQY